This is a list of T cell receptor beta chains from one sample in a study of beta chain features in type 1 diabetes. Sequenced by immunoSEQ multiplex PCR; TCRdb stores in-frame clones only, minus some. In the table there are hundreds of thousands of clones, roughly an eighth of which are singletons. The specimen sequenced was naive CD4+ T cells from blood. Source of these receptors: a man aged 18 to 30 with type 1 diabetes. Each CDR3 is given with its conserved first and last residue. A D gene is named only where the DNA matches it firmly. The size entry is marked missing in some rows and otherwise reads once, few, many or a size class.

J gene: TRBJ2-3
D gene: TRBD1
V gene: TRBV29-1
clone size: NA
CDR3 protein: CSVEGGQDISTDTQYF
CDR3 DNA: TGCAGCGTTGAAGGGGGACAGGACATTAGCACAGATACGCAGTATTTT

J gene: TRBJ1-1
D gene: TRBD1
V gene: TRBV6-4
clone size: NA
CDR3 protein: CASSARDRGSDTEAFF
CDR3 DNA: TGTGCCAGCAGTGCACGGGACAGGGGTTCGGACACTGAAGCTTTCTTT

J gene: TRBJ2-1
D gene: TRBD2
V gene: TRBV29-1
clone size: few
CDR3 protein: CSVNTGTSGTGREFF
CDR3 DNA: TGCAGCGTCAATACCGGGACTAGCGGGACGGGGAGAGAGTTCTTC

J gene: TRBJ2-5
D gene: NA
V gene: TRBV28
clone size: many
CDR3 protein: CASSLRETQYF
CDR3 DNA: TGTGCCAGCAGTTTACGGGAGACCCAGTACTTC

J gene: TRBJ2-3
D gene: TRBD2
V gene: TRBV5-1
clone size: NA
CDR3 protein: CASSSQTSGSGDTQYF
CDR3 DNA: TGCGCCAGCAGCTCGCAGACTAGCGGGAGTGGAGATACGCAGTATTTT

J gene: TRBJ2-5
D gene: NA
V gene: TRBV18
clone size: NA
CDR3 protein: CASSPPGGKQETQYF
CDR3 DNA: TGTGCCAGCTCACCACCGGGGGGAAAACAAGAGACCCAGTACTTC

J gene: TRBJ2-7
D gene: TRBD2
V gene: TRBV7-2
clone size: few
CDR3 protein: CASSPGGGYEQYF
CDR3 DNA: TGTGCCAGCAGCCCTGGGGGGGGCTACGAGCAGTACTTC

J gene: TRBJ1-2
D gene: NA
V gene: TRBV5-1
clone size: NA
CDR3 protein: CASSLAADYGYTF
CDR3 DNA: TGCGCCAGCAGCTTGGCCGCGGACTATGGCTACACCTTC

J gene: TRBJ2-3
D gene: NA
V gene: TRBV5-1
clone size: NA
CDR3 protein: CASSVNRDTQYF
CDR3 DNA: TGCGCCAGCAGCGTGAACAGGGACACGCAGTATTTT

J gene: TRBJ2-1
D gene: NA
V gene: TRBV9
clone size: NA
CDR3 protein: CASSVADTGEQFF
CDR3 DNA: TGTGCCAGCAGCGTAGCTGACACAGGGGAGCAGTTCTTC

J gene: TRBJ2-5
D gene: NA
V gene: TRBV2
clone size: few
CDR3 protein: CASSEERLQETQYF
CDR3 DNA: TGTGCCAGCAGTGAAGAACGCCTCCAAGAGACCCAGTACTTC

J gene: TRBJ2-1
D gene: TRBD2
V gene: TRBV29-1
clone size: NA
CDR3 protein: CSAVEPGLAVNEQFF
CDR3 DNA: TGCAGCGCCGTAGAGCCGGGACTAGCGGTAAATGAGCAGTTCTTC

J gene: TRBJ2-5
D gene: NA
V gene: TRBV2
clone size: few
CDR3 protein: CASRGGRETQYF
CDR3 DNA: TGTGCCAGCAGGGGTGGTCGGGAGACCCAGTACTTC

J gene: TRBJ1-2
D gene: NA
V gene: TRBV6-5
clone size: once
CDR3 protein: CASSYSGSINYGYTF
CDR3 DNA: TGTGCCAGCAGTTACTCGGGCAGTATAAACTATGGCTACACCTTC

J gene: TRBJ2-1
D gene: NA
V gene: TRBV7-6
clone size: NA
CDR3 protein: CASSLIGAGNEQFF
CDR3 DNA: TGTGCCAGCAGCTTAATAGGGGCCGGGAATGAGCAGTTCTTC

J gene: TRBJ2-6
D gene: NA
V gene: TRBV9
clone size: few
CDR3 protein: CASSVVGAGANVLTF
CDR3 DNA: TGTGCCAGCAGCGTAGTAGGTGCTGGGGCCAACGTCCTGACTTTC

J gene: TRBJ2-7
D gene: TRBD2
V gene: TRBV7-2
clone size: NA
CDR3 protein: CASSTSSGAYEQYF
CDR3 DNA: TGTGCCAGCAGCACGAGTAGCGGGGCCTACGAGCAGTACTTC

J gene: TRBJ2-7
D gene: NA
V gene: TRBV7-9
clone size: few
CDR3 protein: CASSLRQTYEQYF
CDR3 DNA: TGTGCCAGCAGCTTACGCCAGACCTACGAGCAGTACTTC

J gene: TRBJ1-5
D gene: NA
V gene: TRBV2
clone size: NA
CDR3 protein: CASSYPWDRLGGNQPQHF
CDR3 DNA: TGTGCCAGCAGTTACCCGTGGGACCGCTTGGGTGGCAATCAGCCCCAGCATTTT

J gene: TRBJ2-7
D gene: NA
V gene: TRBV7-9
clone size: few
CDR3 protein: CASRKPGLSYEQYF
CDR3 DNA: TGTGCCAGCAGGAAACCGGGACTTTCCTACGAGCAGTACTTC

J gene: TRBJ2-3
D gene: NA
V gene: TRBV7-2
clone size: NA
CDR3 protein: CASSLGGASGTQYF
CDR3 DNA: TGTGCCAGCAGCTTAGGAGGTGCGTCGGGAACGCAGTATTTT

J gene: TRBJ2-2
D gene: NA
V gene: TRBV10-3
clone size: NA
CDR3 protein: CAISESGKGGTGELFF
CDR3 DNA: TGTGCCATCAGTGAGTCGGGTAAAGGGGGCACCGGGGAGCTGTTTTTT

J gene: TRBJ1-2
D gene: NA
V gene: TRBV6-6
clone size: once
CDR3 protein: CASSYQRGYTF
CDR3 DNA: TGTGCCAGCAGTTACCAACGCGGCTACACCTTC

J gene: TRBJ2-1
D gene: TRBD1
V gene: TRBV7-9
clone size: few
CDR3 protein: CASSSPQGSLIF
CDR3 DNA: TGTGCCAGCAGCTCCCCACAGGGGTCCCTAATCTTC

J gene: TRBJ2-7
D gene: NA
V gene: TRBV2
clone size: few
CDR3 protein: CASSEWREQYF
CDR3 DNA: TGTGCCAGCAGTGAGTGGCGGGAGCAGTACTTC

J gene: TRBJ1-2
D gene: NA
V gene: TRBV28
clone size: NA
CDR3 protein: CASSSGQNYGYTF
CDR3 DNA: TGTGCCAGCAGCTCTGGACAAAACTATGGCTACACCTTC

J gene: TRBJ2-7
D gene: NA
V gene: TRBV18
clone size: NA
CDR3 protein: CASSLLDGYEQYF
CDR3 DNA: TGTGCCAGCTCACTCTTGGACGGGTACGAGCAGTACTTC

J gene: TRBJ2-7
D gene: TRBD2
V gene: TRBV4-3
clone size: few
CDR3 protein: CASSQETGGAYEQYF
CDR3 DNA: TGCGCCAGCAGCCAAGAAACCGGGGGGGCCTACGAGCAGTACTTC

J gene: TRBJ2-2
D gene: NA
V gene: TRBV1
clone size: few
CDR3 protein: CTSSQGLAGGRPTNTGELFF
CDR3 DNA: TGCACCAGCAGCCAAGGACTAGCGGGAGGTCGTCCGACGAACACCGGGGAGCTGTTTTTT

J gene: TRBJ2-5
D gene: TRBD2
V gene: TRBV11-2
clone size: NA
CDR3 protein: CASTLERGLVKETQYF
CDR3 DNA: TGTGCCAGCACCTTAGAGCGGGGACTGGTAAAAGAGACCCAGTACTTC

J gene: TRBJ2-1
D gene: NA
V gene: TRBV9
clone size: few
CDR3 protein: CASSVVKAAQSNEQFF
CDR3 DNA: TGTGCCAGCAGCGTAGTAAAGGCGGCCCAATCTAATGAGCAGTTCTTC

J gene: TRBJ2-3
D gene: NA
V gene: TRBV29-1
clone size: few
CDR3 protein: CSVASQTDTQYF
CDR3 DNA: TGCAGCGTTGCCTCCCAGACAGATACGCAGTATTTT